The clone carrying this T cell receptor (beta chain) has at least ten counts. The CDR3 is 15 residues long. CDR1 and CDR2 from the germline V gene are SGHTA and FQGTGA. The germline V and J ends were trimmed by 6 bases and 1 base, with 13 bases remaining between them. TCRdb reprocessed the RT-PCR reads with MiXCR, giving one entry per CDR3 protein. The table has about 680,000 distinct CDR3 sequences, approximately 14% seen once; the top ten hold roughly 3.9%. The sequenced material came from memory CD4+ T cells from blood. This receptor was taken from a female donor in good health, serving as a healthy control. The rearrangement joins TRBV7-3 to TRBJ2-1, with a possible D match to TRBD2 (6 bases). This CDR3 reads CASSLGLGSYNEQFF. The CDR3 nucleotides read TGTGCCAGCAGTTTGGGACTGGGGTCCTACAATGAGCAGTTCTTC.